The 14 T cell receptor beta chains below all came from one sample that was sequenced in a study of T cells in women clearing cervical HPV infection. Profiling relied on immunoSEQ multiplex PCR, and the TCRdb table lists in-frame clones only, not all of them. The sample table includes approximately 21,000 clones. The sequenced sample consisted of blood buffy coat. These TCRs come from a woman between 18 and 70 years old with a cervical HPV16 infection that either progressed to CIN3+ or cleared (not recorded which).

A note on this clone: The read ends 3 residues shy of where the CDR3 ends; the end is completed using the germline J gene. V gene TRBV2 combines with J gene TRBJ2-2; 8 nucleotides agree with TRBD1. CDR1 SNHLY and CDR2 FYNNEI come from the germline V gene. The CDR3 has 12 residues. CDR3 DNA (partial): TGTGCCAGCGGGGACAGGAATGGGAAG. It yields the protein CASGDRNGK. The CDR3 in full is CASGDRNGKLFF.

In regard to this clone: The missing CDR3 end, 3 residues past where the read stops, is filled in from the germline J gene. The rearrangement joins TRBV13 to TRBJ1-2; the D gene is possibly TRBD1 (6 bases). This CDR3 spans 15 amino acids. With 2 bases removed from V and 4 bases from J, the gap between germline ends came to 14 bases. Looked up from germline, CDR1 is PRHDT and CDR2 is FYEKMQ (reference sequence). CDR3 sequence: CASSLTGQNLYGYTF. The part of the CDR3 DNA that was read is TGTGCCAGCAGCTTAACCGGACAGAACCTCTATGGC.

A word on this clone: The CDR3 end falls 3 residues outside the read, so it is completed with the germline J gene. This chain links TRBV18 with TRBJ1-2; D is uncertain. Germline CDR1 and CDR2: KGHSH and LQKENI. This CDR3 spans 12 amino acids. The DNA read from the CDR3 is TGTGCCAGCTCACTCCGCACAGATACC. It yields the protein CASSLRTDT. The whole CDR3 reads CASSLRTDTYTF.

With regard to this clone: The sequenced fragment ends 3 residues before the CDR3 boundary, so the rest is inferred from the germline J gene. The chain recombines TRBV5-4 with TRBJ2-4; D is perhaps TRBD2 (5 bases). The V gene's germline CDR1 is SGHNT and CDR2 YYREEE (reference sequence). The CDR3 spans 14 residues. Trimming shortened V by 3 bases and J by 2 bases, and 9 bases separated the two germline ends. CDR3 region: CASSWTGSKNIQYF. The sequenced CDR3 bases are TGTGCCAGCAGCTGGACGGGGTCCAAAAACATT.

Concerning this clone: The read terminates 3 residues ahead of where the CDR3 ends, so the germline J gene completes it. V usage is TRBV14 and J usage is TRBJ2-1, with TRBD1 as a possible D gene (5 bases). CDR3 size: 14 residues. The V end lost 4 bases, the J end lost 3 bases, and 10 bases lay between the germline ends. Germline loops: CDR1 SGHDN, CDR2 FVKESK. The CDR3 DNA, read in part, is TGTGCCAGCAGCCTCCCGGACATCTACAATGAG. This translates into CASSLPDIYNE. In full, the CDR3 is CASSLPDIYNEQFF.

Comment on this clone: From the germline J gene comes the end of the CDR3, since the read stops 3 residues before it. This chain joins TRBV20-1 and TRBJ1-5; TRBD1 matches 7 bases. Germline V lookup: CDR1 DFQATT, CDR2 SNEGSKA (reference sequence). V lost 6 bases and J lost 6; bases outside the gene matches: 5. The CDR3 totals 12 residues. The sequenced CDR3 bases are TGCAGTGCAGCGACAGGGAGTCAGCCC. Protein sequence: CSAATGSQP. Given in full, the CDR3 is CSAATGSQPQHF.

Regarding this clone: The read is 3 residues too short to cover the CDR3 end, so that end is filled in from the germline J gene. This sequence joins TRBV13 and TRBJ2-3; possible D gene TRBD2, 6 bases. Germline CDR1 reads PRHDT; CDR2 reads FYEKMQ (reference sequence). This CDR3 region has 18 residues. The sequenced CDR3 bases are TGTGCCAGCAGCTTACAAGGCGATGGGGTTGGGACTCAAGAGACG. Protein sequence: CASSLQGDGVGTQET. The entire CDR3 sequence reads CASSLQGDGVGTQETQYF.

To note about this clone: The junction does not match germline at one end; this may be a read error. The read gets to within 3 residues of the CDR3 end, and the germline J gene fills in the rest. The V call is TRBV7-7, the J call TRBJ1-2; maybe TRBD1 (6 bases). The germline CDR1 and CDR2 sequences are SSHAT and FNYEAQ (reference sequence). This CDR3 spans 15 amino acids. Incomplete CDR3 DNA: TGTGCTAGCAGCTTAGGCCCAGGGGACCACTACGAC. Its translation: CASSLGPGDHYD. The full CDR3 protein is CASSLGPGDHYDYTF.

The DNA read from the CDR3 is TGTGCCAGTAGTATGGCCCTCACAGATACG. Translating it yields CASSMALTDT. The entire CDR3 sequence reads CASSMALTDTQYF. This chain uses TRBV19 with TRBJ2-3; D remains unclear. The CDR3 end falls 3 residues outside the read, so it is completed with the germline J gene. The CDR3 runs 13 residues. Germline CDR1 and CDR2: LNHDA and SQIVND (reference sequence). V was shortened by 3 bases and J by 2 bases, with 6 bases between the two germline ends. The whole variable domain, remainder taken from reference TRBV19 and TRBJ2-3, is DGGITQSPKYLFRKEGQNVTLSCEQNLNHDAMYWYRQDPGQGLRLIYYSQIVNDFQKGDIAEGYSVSREKKESFPLTVTSAQKNPTAFYLCASSMALTDTQYFGPGTRLTVL.

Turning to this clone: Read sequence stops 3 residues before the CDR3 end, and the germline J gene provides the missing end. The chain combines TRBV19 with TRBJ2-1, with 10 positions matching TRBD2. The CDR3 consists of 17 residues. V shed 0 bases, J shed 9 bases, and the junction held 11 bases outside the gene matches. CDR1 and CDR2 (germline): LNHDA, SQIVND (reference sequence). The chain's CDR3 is CASSIEDGVAGGSEQFF. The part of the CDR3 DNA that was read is TGTGCCAGTAGTATAGAGGATGGAGTAGCGGGAGGAAGTGAG. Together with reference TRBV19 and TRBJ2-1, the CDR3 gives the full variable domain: DGGITQSPKYLFRKEGQNVTLSCEQNLNHDAMYWYRQDPGQGLRLIYYSQIVNDFQKGDIAEGYSVSREKKESFPLTVTSAQKNPTAFYLCASSIEDGVAGGSEQFFGPGTRLTVL.

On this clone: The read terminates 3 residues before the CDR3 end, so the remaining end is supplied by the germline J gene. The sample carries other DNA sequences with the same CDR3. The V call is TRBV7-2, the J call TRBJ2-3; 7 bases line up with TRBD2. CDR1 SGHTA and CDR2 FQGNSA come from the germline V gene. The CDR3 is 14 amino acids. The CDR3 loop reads CASSLGGLRETQYF. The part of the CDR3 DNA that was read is TGTGCCAGCAGCTTAGGGGGACTACGGGAGACG.

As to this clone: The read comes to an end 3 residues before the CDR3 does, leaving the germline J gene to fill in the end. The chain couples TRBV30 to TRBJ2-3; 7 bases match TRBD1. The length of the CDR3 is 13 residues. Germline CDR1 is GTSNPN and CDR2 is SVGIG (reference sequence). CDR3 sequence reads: CAFDRERNRPQYF. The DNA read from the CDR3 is TGTGCCTTTGACAGGGAAAGGAATCGGCCG. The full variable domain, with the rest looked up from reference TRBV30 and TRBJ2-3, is SQTIHQWPATLVQPVGSPLSLECTVEGTSNPNLYWYRQAAGRGLQLLFYSVGIGQISSEVPQNLSASRPQDRQFILSSKKLLLSDSGFYLCAFDRERNRPQYFGPGTRLTVL.

CDR3 residues: CASSNSGTGVEKLFF. CDR3 bases read: TGCGCCAGCAGCAACTCCGGGACAGGGGTTGAAAAG. This sequence joins TRBV5-1 and TRBJ2-2; 10 nucleotides line up with TRBD1. The read comes to an end 3 residues before the CDR3 does, leaving the germline J gene to fill in the end. This CDR3 comprises 15 residues. The germline gives CDR1 SGHRS, CDR2 YFSETQ.

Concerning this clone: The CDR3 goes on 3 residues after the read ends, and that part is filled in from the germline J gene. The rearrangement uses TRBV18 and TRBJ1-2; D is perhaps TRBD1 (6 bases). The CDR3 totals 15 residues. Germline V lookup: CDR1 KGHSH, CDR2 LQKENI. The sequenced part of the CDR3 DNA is TGTGCCAGCTCACCCGGCACAGGGCACAGGTACGAC. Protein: CASSPGTGHRYD. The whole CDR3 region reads CASSPGTGHRYDYTF.